The 15 T cell receptor beta chains reported below all come from one sample, sequenced in a study of T cell changes during pregnancy in multiple sclerosis. Assay: immunoSEQ multiplex PCR; the TCRdb copy retains only in-frame clones and omits some. The table records 65,000 to 90,000 clones, 90% to 95% of them present only once. The sample was PBMCs, taken in the first trimester of pregnancy. Receptor source: a female donor in good health, serving as a control in a pregnancy study. Some clones in this sample may be carry-over from other donors' samples.

V gene TRBV7-8 combines with J gene TRBJ2-2, with a possible D match to TRBD1 (6 bases). V was shortened by 5 bases and J by 2 bases, with 15 bases between the two germline ends. Germline V gene sequence: CDR1 SGHVS, CDR2 FQNEAQ. The CDR3 loop spans 16 amino acids. The CDR3 loop is CASSGQQPKNTGELFF. As DNA, the CDR3 is TGTGCCAGCAGCGGACAGCAACCAAAAAACACCGGGGAGCTGTTTTTT.

The V and J genes are TRBV13 and TRBJ2-6, with D hard to call. The CDR3 has 16 amino acids. Germline CDR1 reads PRHDT; CDR2 reads FYEKMQ (reference sequence). The ends were cut back, 0 bases at V and 1 base at J, with 7 bases in the middle. CDR3 nucleotide sequence: TGTGCCAGCAGCTTAGGCTTTCGTTCTGGGGCCAACGTCCTGACTTTC. This codes for CASSLGFRSGANVLTF.

The chain employs TRBV5-1 and TRBJ2-5, with 8 bases aligning to TRBD2. Germline trimming cut 1 base from V and 4 bases from J; bases unmatched to any gene: 6. CDR1 SGHRS and CDR2 YFSETQ come from the germline V gene. The CDR3 is 15 residues long. The CDR3 DNA sequence: TGCGCCAGCAGCTTGTACAGCGGGAGTGGAGAGACCCAGTACTTC. This gives the protein CASSLYSGSGETQYF. Looking up the rest from reference TRBV5-1 and TRBJ2-5 gives the full variable domain: KAGVTQTPRYLIKTRGQQVTLSCSPISGHRSVSWYQQTPGQGLQFLFEYFSETQRNKGNFPGRFSGRQFSNSRSEMNVSTLELGDSALYLCASSLYSGSGETQYFGPGTRLLVL.

This clone was observed a few times. This chain connects TRBV9 to TRBJ2-7; D is perhaps TRBD2 (5 bases). The germline gives CDR1 SGDLS, CDR2 YYNGEE. Deletions cut 0 bases from V and 0 bases from J, with 13 bases between. The CDR3 contains 16 residues. CDR3 nucleotide sequence: TGTGCCAGCAGCGTAGGGGATGGCGGGTACTCCTACGAGCAGTACTTC. Translating gives CASSVGDGGYSYEQYF.

The CDR3 protein is CASSFTSGDSQYEQYF. CDR3 DNA: TGTGCCAGCAGCTTTACTTCAGGGGACAGCCAATACGAGCAGTACTTC. The chain recombines TRBV7-9 with TRBJ2-7; TRBD1 aligns across 7 bases. CDR1 is SEHNR, CDR2 FQNEAQ, per germline (reference sequence). The length of the CDR3 is 16 residues. V lost 3 bases and J lost 4; bases outside the gene matches: 12.

The gene calls are TRBV6-6 and TRBJ1-1; D unresolved. The CDR3 length is 14 residues. The germline CDR1 and CDR2 sequences are MNHNY and SVGAGI (reference sequence). V was trimmed by 10 bases and J by 5 bases, leaving 20 bases between them. DNA of the CDR3: TGTGCCACCGACTCGGGATATAGAAATACTGAAGCTTTCTTT. Its protein is CATDSGYRNTEAFF.

V is TRBV29-1 and J is TRBJ1-2; 12 positions agree with TRBD1. The germline gives CDR1 SQVTM, CDR2 ANQGSEA. The CDR3 is made up of 13 amino acids. V shed 7 bases, J shed 5 bases, and the junction held 5 bases outside the gene matches. The CDR3 loop reads CSAPGQGAYGYTF. CDR3 nucleotides: TGCAGCGCTCCGGGACAGGGGGCATATGGCTACACCTTC. Filled out from reference TRBV29-1 and TRBJ1-2, the complete variable domain reads SAVISQKPSRDICQRGTSLTIQCQVDSQVTMMFWYRQQPGQSLTLIATANQGSEATYESGFVIDKFPISRPNLTFSTLTVSNMSPEDSSIYLCSAPGQGAYGYTFGSGTRLTVV.

V usage is TRBV7-9 and J usage is TRBJ1-5, with D maybe TRBD1 (6 bases). Trimming took off 1 base at V and 0 bases at J, with 10 bases between the two ends. The CDR3 covers 16 residues. Germline V CDR1 and CDR2: SEHNR, FQNEAQ (reference sequence). The chain's CDR3 is CASSLVRGYSNQPQHF. As DNA, the CDR3 is TGTGCCAGCAGCTTAGTGAGGGGGTATAGCAATCAGCCCCAGCATTTT.

The chain has TRBV15 and TRBJ1-5; the D gene is possibly TRBD1 (6 bases). V was clipped by 5 bases and J by 8 bases, with 19 bases between them. This CDR3 region has 15 residues. Germline CDR1 reads LNHNV; CDR2 reads YYDKDF (reference sequence). The CDR3 protein is CATSLGDRRSKPQHF. The CDR3 nucleotides are TGTGCCACCAGCCTAGGTGACAGGAGGTCAAAGCCCCAGCATTTT.

The J gene is TRBJ2-1, the V gene TRBV6-6, with D tentatively TRBD2 (5 bases). V shed 2 bases and J shed 7 bases, with 6 bases lying between them. This CDR3 has 12 residues. Germline CDR1 is MNHNY and CDR2 is SVGAGI (reference sequence). In DNA form, the CDR3 reads TGTGCCAGCAGTTACCCGGGGAATGAGCAGTTCTTC. This sequence encodes CASSYPGNEQFF.

The V call is TRBV12-2, the J call TRBJ2-7; the D call in the table, TRBD1, was not verified against the DNA. TRBV12-2 is a pseudogene segment. This CDR3 is 17 amino acids long. In DNA, the CDR3 is TGTGCAAGTCGCCCTAAATGGAGCAGGGAACAGTCCTGCGAGCAGTACTTC. It codes for CASRPKWSREQSCEQYF.

V gene TRBV11-3 combines with J gene TRBJ2-3, with a possible D match to TRBD2 (6 bases). The CDR3 loop spans 17 amino acids. From germline, CDR1 is SGHNT and CDR2 YENEEA. Trimming pared 0 bases from V and 0 bases from J, leaving 13 bases between. This CDR3 is CASSLDDNSGSTDTQYF. CDR3 nucleotides: TGTGCCAGCAGCTTAGATGACAATAGCGGAAGCACAGATACGCAGTATTTT. Full variable domain (missing parts from reference TRBV11-3 and TRBJ2-3): EAGVVQSPRYKIIEKKQPVAFWCNPISGHNTLYWYLQNLGQGPELLIRYENEEAVDDSQLPKDRFSAERLKGVDSTLKIQPAELGDSAVYLCASSLDDNSGSTDTQYFGPGTRLTVL.

The V call is TRBV28, the J call TRBJ1-1, with 7 nucleotides matching TRBD1. Germline CDR1 is MDHEN and CDR2 is SYDVKM. The V and J ends lost 10 bases and 4 bases, in that order; junction bases with no gene match: 9. The CDR3 is 13 amino acids. CDR3 loop: CAIKGADRTEAFF. The CDR3 coding sequence is TGTGCCATCAAGGGGGCCGATCGCACTGAAGCTTTCTTT. Filled out from reference TRBV28 and TRBJ1-1, the complete variable domain reads DVKVTQSSRYLVKRTGEKVFLECVQDMDHENMFWYRQDPGLGLRLIYFSYDVKMKEKGDIPEGYSVSREKKERFSLILESASTNQTSMYLCAIKGADRTEAFFGQGTRLTVV.

This clone was counted a few times. The chain is built from TRBV10-1 and TRBJ1-1, with 9 bases fitting TRBD1. This CDR3 contains 14 residues. Germline-derived CDR1 and CDR2 are WNHNN and SYGVQD (reference sequence). V dropped 6 bases and J dropped 7; count of bases not matched to a gene: 9. DNA of the CDR3: TGCGCCAGCAGCCGAACAGGGGGCGTAAGTGAAGCTTTCTTT. As protein: CASSRTGGVSEAFF.

This chain joins TRBV5-8 and TRBJ2-7; tentatively, D is TRBD1 (8 bases). The V end was cut by 4 bases, the J end by 3 bases, with 17 bases between. The germline V gene encodes CDR1 SGHTS and CDR2 YDEGEE. The CDR3 covers 15 residues. CDR3 amino acids: CASSTGGVKVYEQYF. Written as DNA, the CDR3 is TGTGCCAGCAGCACAGGGGGGGTGAAGGTCTACGAGCAGTACTTC.